This TCR beta chain was profiled in a study of blood T cells in healthy people across ages. A second about 7 to 12 cycle PCR used barcoded and J-beta primers. Each of the cDNA molecules was tagged by a template-switch adaptor with 12 random nucleotides. One entry per CDR3 protein results from TCRdb running MiXCR on the 5' RACE reads. The sample records just over 1 million distinct CDR3 sequences, 40% to 55% being singletons. This sequence was found in an older woman in good health. Material: blood.

The CDR3 region is CASSLSTGIRGEQYF. CDR3 bases: TGCGCCAGCAGCTTATCGACAGGAATTAGAGGCGAGCAGTACTTC. The V and J genes are TRBV5-1 and TRBJ2-7, with a possible D match to TRBD1 (6 bases). V lost 2 bases and J 6 bases, leaving 18 bases between the germline ends. The CDR3 sequence is 15 residues long. CDR1 and CDR2 from the germline V gene are SGHRS and YFSETQ.